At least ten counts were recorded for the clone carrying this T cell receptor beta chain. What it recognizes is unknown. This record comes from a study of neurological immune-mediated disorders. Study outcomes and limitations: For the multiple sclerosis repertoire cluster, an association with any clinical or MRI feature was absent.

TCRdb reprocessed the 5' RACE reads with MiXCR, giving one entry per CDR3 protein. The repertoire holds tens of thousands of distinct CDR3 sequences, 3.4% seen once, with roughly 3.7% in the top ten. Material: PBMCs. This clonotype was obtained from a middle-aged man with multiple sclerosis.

The CDR3 region has the DNA TGTGCCAGCAGCCCTAGCGGGGGGGGGGCCACCGGGGAGCTGTTTTTT. Translating it yields CASSPSGGGATGELFF. The chain employs TRBV5-5 and TRBJ2-2; 12 bases are shared with TRBD2. Looked up from germline, CDR1 is SGHKS and CDR2 is YYEKEE (reference sequence). V shed 4 bases, J shed 4 bases, and the junction held 5 bases outside the gene matches. This CDR3 contains 16 residues. The variable domain in full, completed from reference TRBV5-5 and TRBJ2-2, reads DAGVTQSPTHLIKTRGQQVTLRCSPISGHKSVSWYQQVLGQGPQFIFQYYEKEERGRGNFPDRFSARQFPNYSSELNVNALLLGDSALYLCASSPSGGGATGELFFGEGSRLTVL.